The next 4 T cell receptor beta chains were all read from a single sample in a study of breast tumors, draining lymph nodes, adjacent tissues. The lymph nodes were axillary draining lymph nodes from breast cancer patients. TCRdb re-called the multiplex PCR reads with MiXCR, one entry per CDR3 protein. The sample includes about 230,000 distinct CDR3 sequences, roughly 32% seen only once; the top ten take roughly 1.5%. The material sequenced was axillary lymph node tissue. All receptors derive from a female donor with breast cancer. Some clones in this sample may be carry-over from other donors' samples.

Concerning this clonotype: A junction boundary mismatches the germline segment, possibly from a read error. The V gene is TRBV5-5, the J gene TRBJ2-2; perhaps TRBD1 as D (5 bases). The CDR3 totals 13 residues. CDR1 and CDR2 (germline): SGHKS, YYEKEE (reference sequence). The CDR3 sequence: CASSQDSGGELFF. As DNA, the CDR3 is TGTGCTAGCAGCCAAGACAGTGGCGGGGAGCTGTTTTTT.

As for this clonotype: Given a much more abundant clone one base away, this may be a read error. The chain joins TRBV30 to TRBJ1-5; D might be TRBD1 (6 bases). Looked up from germline, CDR1 is GTSNPN and CDR2 is SVGIG (reference sequence). The CDR3 extends over 14 amino acids. Trimming removed 1 base from V and 1 base from J, with 8 bases in between. The CDR3 sequence: CAWSGQASNQPQHF. As DNA, the CDR3 is TGTGCCTGGAGTGGACAGGCGAGCAATCAGCCCCAGCATTTT.

Many counts were recorded for this clonotype. This rearrangement joins TRBV5-1 to TRBJ2-2, with 9 positions matching TRBD2. This CDR3 comprises 19 residues. Germline loops: CDR1 SGHRS, CDR2 YFSETQ. With 4 bases clipped from V and 7 bases from J, the junction kept 20 bases outside the gene matches. The CDR3 region is CASSPGILSGRRFNGELFF. The CDR3 region has the DNA TGCGCCAGCAGCCCGGGGATACTTAGCGGGAGACGATTCAACGGGGAGCTGTTTTTT.

Written as DNA, the CDR3 is TGCAGTGCAACTAGCGGGAGGCTCCAAGAGACCCAGTACTTC. Amino acid sequence: CSATSGRLQETQYF. This chain joins TRBV20-1 and TRBJ2-5, with 12 bases lining up with TRBD2. J gave up 1 base and V 6 bases, and 3 bases lay outside the gene matches. The germline gives CDR1 DFQATT, CDR2 SNEGSKA (reference sequence). The CDR3 is 14 amino acids.